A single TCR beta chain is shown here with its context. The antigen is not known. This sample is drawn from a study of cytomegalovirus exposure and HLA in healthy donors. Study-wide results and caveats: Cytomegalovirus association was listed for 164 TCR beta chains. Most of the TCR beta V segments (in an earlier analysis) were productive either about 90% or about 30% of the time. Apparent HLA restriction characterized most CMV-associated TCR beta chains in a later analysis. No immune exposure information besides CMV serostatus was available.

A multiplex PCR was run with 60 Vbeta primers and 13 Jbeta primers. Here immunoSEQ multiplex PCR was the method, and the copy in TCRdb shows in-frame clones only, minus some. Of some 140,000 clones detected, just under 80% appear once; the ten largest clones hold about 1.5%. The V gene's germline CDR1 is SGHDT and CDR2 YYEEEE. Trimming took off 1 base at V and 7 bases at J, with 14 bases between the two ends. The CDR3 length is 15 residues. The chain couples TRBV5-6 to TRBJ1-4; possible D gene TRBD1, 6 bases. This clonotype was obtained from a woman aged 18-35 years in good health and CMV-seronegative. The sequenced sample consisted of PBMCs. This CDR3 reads CASSLWRQGPEKLFF. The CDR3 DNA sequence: TGTGCCAGCAGCTTGTGGCGCCAGGGGCCTGAAAAACTGTTTTTT.